Listed below are T cell receptor beta chains from one sample, sequenced in a study of T cell repertoires in aging, cancer and after chemotherapy. Each CDR3 protein is one row after TCRdb ran MiXCR on the multiplex PCR reads. This table has 6,000 to 9,000 distinct CDR3 sequences, 37% appearing once. Sequenced input: blood. These receptors were taken from a human donor in good health. The CDR3 runs from the conserved cysteine through the conserved F or W. A D gene is named only where the DNA matches it firmly. Where a row states a size, it is once, few, many or the class of an expanded clone; other rows omit it.

size: -; J: TRBJ2-3; D: -; V: TRBV6-2/TRBV6-3; CDR3: CASTRPRGGDTQYF; DNA: TGTGCCAGCACCAGACCGAGGGGGGGTGATACGCAGTATTTT
size: -; J: TRBJ2-2; D: TRBD1; V: TRBV11-1; CDR3: CASSLERDRGNTGELFF; DNA: TGTGCCAGCAGCTTAGAACGGGACAGGGGAAACACCGGGGAGCTGTTTTTT
size: -; J: TRBJ1-5; D: -; V: TRBV12-3/TRBV12-4; CDR3: CASSAGLAGNQPQHF; DNA: TGTGCCAGCAGTGCGGGACTTGCGGGCAATCAGCCCCAGCATTTT
size: -; J: TRBJ2-1; D: -; V: TRBV6-2/TRBV6-3; CDR3: CASCNLRGEGSSYNEQFF; DNA: TGTGCCAGCTGCAACCTGAGGGGGGAGGGCAGCTCCTACAATGAGCAGTTCTTC
size: few; J: TRBJ1-6; D: TRBD1; V: TRBV5-6; CDR3: CASSLEGTDSYNSPLHF; DNA: TGTGCCAGCAGCTTGGAGGGGACAGATTCCTATAATTCACCCCTCCACTTT
size: medium-sized; J: TRBJ2-3; D: -; V: TRBV15; CDR3: CATSRSFPDTQYF; DNA: TGTGCCACCAGCAGATCATTCCCAGATACGCAGTATTTT
size: -; J: TRBJ2-1; D: -; V: TRBV12-3/TRBV12-4; CDR3: CASSLWQTDNEQFF; DNA: TGTGCCAGCAGTTTATGGCAGACCGACAATGAGCAGTTCTTC
size: medium-sized; J: TRBJ2-6; D: -; V: TRBV11-1; CDR3: CASSSGTPGRALNVLTF; DNA: TGTGCCAGCAGCTCAGGGACACCTGGTCGGGCCTTAAACGTCCTGACTTTC
size: few; J: TRBJ2-2; D: -; V: TRBV30; CDR3: CAWIPYGTGELFF; DNA: TGTGCCTGGATTCCGTACGGCACCGGGGAGCTGTTTTTT
size: few; J: TRBJ2-5; D: -; V: TRBV15; CDR3: CATRNYTQPVETQYF; DNA: TGTGCCACCAGGAATTATACACAACCGGTCGAGACCCAGTACTTC
size: few; J: TRBJ2-1; D: -; V: TRBV6-5; CDR3: CASIKRAGPYNEQFF; DNA: TGTGCCAGCATCAAACGGGCAGGGCCCTACAATGAGCAGTTCTTC
size: few; J: TRBJ2-6; D: -; V: TRBV18; CDR3: CASSPRPQYSGANVLTF; DNA: TGTGCCAGCTCACCGCGTCCCCAGTACTCTGGGGCCAACGTCCTGACTTTC
size: -; J: TRBJ2-5; D: -; V: TRBV5-1; CDR3: CASSLDVGQETQYF; DNA: TGCGCCAGCAGCTTGGACGTGGGCCAAGAGACCCAGTACTTC
size: -; J: TRBJ1-2; D: TRBD1; V: TRBV24-1; CDR3: CATSDLDRETGYTF; DNA: TGTGCCACCAGTGACCTGGACAGGGAGACCGGCTACACCTTC
size: few; J: TRBJ2-2; D: -; V: TRBV6-4; CDR3: CASSGVADNTGELFF; DNA: TGTGCCAGCAGTGGAGTAGCGGATAACACCGGGGAGCTGTTTTTT
size: -; J: TRBJ2-5; D: TRBD1; V: TRBV24-1; CDR3: CATSNTGTVSPETQYF; DNA: TGTGCCACCAGTAATACCGGGACAGTCTCTCCCGAGACCCAGTACTTC
size: medium-sized; J: TRBJ2-1; D: -; V: TRBV19; CDR3: CASSPSEVNEQFF; DNA: TGTGCCAGTAGTCCGAGTGAGGTTAACGAGCAGTTCTTC
size: few; J: TRBJ2-3; D: -; V: TRBV7-2; CDR3: CASSLALREYF; DNA: TGTGCCAGCAGCTTAGCCCTAAGGGAGTATTTT
size: large; J: TRBJ2-2; D: -; V: TRBV29-1; CDR3: CSGTPNTGELFF; DNA: TGCAGCGGGACACCGAACACCGGGGAGCTGTTTTTT
size: medium-sized; J: TRBJ2-1; D: TRBD1; V: TRBV5-5; CDR3: CASSLRTGGLEQFF; DNA: TGTGCCAGCAGCTTAAGGACAGGGGGCTTGGAGCAGTTCTTC
size: -; J: TRBJ2-6; D: -; V: TRBV6-1; CDR3: CASTEARSGANVLTF; DNA: TGTGCCAGCACCGAAGCCCGCTCTGGGGCCAACGTCCTGACTTTC
size: -; J: TRBJ2-2; D: -; V: TRBV5-4; CDR3: CASRVGKANTGELFF; DNA: TGTGCCAGCAGGGTGGGGAAAGCGAACACCGGGGAGCTGTTTTTT
size: -; J: TRBJ2-7; D: -; V: TRBV7-6; CDR3: CASSLGGYGAVLFTYEQYF; DNA: TGTGCCAGCAGCTTAGGAGGGTACGGCGCGGTCCTGTTTACCTACGAGCAGTACTTC
size: -; J: TRBJ2-7; D: -; V: TRBV6-2/TRBV6-3; CDR3: CASSGASSYSYEQYF; DNA: TGTGCCAGCAGTGGAGCGTCCTCTTACTCCTACGAGCAGTACTTC
size: -; J: TRBJ1-3; D: TRBD1; V: TRBV20-1; CDR3: CSARPRGQRNTIYF; DNA: TGCAGTGCTAGGCCCCGGGGACAGAGAAACACCATATATTTT
size: few; J: TRBJ2-3; D: -; V: TRBV5-5; CDR3: CASSLEGMYTQYF; DNA: TGTGCCAGCAGCTTGGAGGGGATGTATACGCAGTATTTT
size: medium-sized; J: TRBJ2-3; D: TRBD2; V: TRBV19; CDR3: CASKKRGGLATDTQYF; DNA: TGTGCCAGTAAAAAGCGGGGGGGCCTTGCCACAGATACGCAGTATTTT
size: few; J: TRBJ2-7; D: TRBD1; V: TRBV19; CDR3: CASSIGPGQGYEQYF; DNA: TGTGCCAGTAGTATTGGTCCGGGACAGGGCTACGAGCAGTACTTC
size: few; J: TRBJ2-5; D: TRBD2; V: TRBV12-3/TRBV12-4; CDR3: CASSRRLAGGPVETQYF; DNA: TGTGCCAGCAGCCGAAGACTAGCGGGGGGGCCGGTGGAGACCCAGTACTTC
size: -; J: TRBJ2-1; D: TRBD1; V: TRBV6-5; CDR3: CASTPYIRLTGQYNEQFF; DNA: TGTGCCAGCACCCCCTACATAAGGCTCACGGGACAGTACAATGAGCAGTTCTTC
size: -; J: TRBJ2-7; D: -; V: TRBV18; CDR3: CASSPSASPTGSYEQYF; DNA: TGTGCCAGCTCACCATCAGCTAGCCCGACCGGCTCCTACGAGCAGTACTTC
size: -; J: TRBJ1-3; D: -; V: TRBV6-6; CDR3: CASSSRTEGNTIYF; DNA: TGTGCCAGCAGTTCCCGGACAGAAGGAAACACCATATATTTT
size: medium-sized; J: TRBJ2-6; D: -; V: TRBV6-1; CDR3: CASSADGSSGANVLTF; DNA: TGTGCCAGCAGTGCTGACGGGAGCTCTGGGGCCAACGTCCTGACTTTC
size: -; J: TRBJ1-2; D: -; V: TRBV27; CDR3: CASSLAPASANYGYTF; DNA: TGTGCCAGCAGTTTAGCTCCGGCCTCAGCTAACTATGGCTACACCTTC
size: -; J: TRBJ1-4; D: -; V: TRBV5-4; CDR3: CASSLGGTTNEKLFF; DNA: TGTGCCAGCAGCTTGGGGGGAACAACTAATGAAAAACTGTTTTTT
size: few; J: TRBJ1-5; D: TRBD1; V: TRBV6-2/TRBV6-3; CDR3: CASSYSRGHQPQHF; DNA: TGTGCCAGCAGTTACTCGAGGGGGCATCAGCCCCAGCATTTT
size: -; J: TRBJ2-7; D: TRBD1; V: TRBV27; CDR3: CASSLQGIGGYEQYF; DNA: TGTGCCAGCAGTCTACAGGGGATTGGGGGCTACGAGCAGTACTTC
size: -; J: TRBJ2-7; D: -; V: TRBV7-2; CDR3: CASNLGGASYEQYF; DNA: TGTGCCAGCAACCTGGGGGGGGCCTCCTACGAGCAGTACTTC
size: few; J: TRBJ1-5; D: TRBD1; V: TRBV19; CDR3: CASSWGTGAHQPQHF; DNA: TGTGCCAGTAGTTGGGGGACAGGGGCCCACCAGCCCCAGCATTTT
size: medium-sized; J: TRBJ2-1; D: TRBD1; V: TRBV29-1; CDR3: CSVERGTGGNEQFF; DNA: TGCAGCGTTGAACGGGGGACAGGGGGGAATGAGCAGTTCTTC
size: -; J: TRBJ1-2; D: TRBD1; V: TRBV6-2/TRBV6-3; CDR3: CASSRAGTGGREDGYTF; DNA: TGTGCCAGCAGCCGCGCCGGGACAGGGGGCCGCGAGGATGGCTACACCTTC
size: few; J: TRBJ1-1; D: -; V: TRBV13; CDR3: CASSERTEAFF; DNA: TGTGCCAGCAGCGAGCGTACTGAAGCTTTCTTT
size: medium-sized; J: TRBJ2-5; D: TRBD1; V: TRBV5-4; CDR3: CASSWERDRQETQYF; DNA: TGTGCCAGCAGCTGGGAGAGGGACAGGCAAGAGACCCAGTACTTC
size: -; J: TRBJ1-5; D: -; V: TRBV6-5; CDR3: CASSYSNRNQPQHF; DNA: TGTGCCAGCAGTTACTCGAATCGCAATCAGCCCCAGCATTTT
size: -; J: TRBJ1-1; D: -; V: TRBV12-3/TRBV12-4; CDR3: CASSLRGLWDGTEAFF; DNA: TGTGCCAGCAGTTTAAGGGGACTATGGGATGGCACTGAAGCTTTCTTT
size: -; J: TRBJ2-7; D: TRBD2; V: TRBV5-4; CDR3: CASSLFTSGRSAEQYF; DNA: TGTGCCAGCAGCTTGTTTACTAGCGGGAGATCCGCCGAGCAGTACTTC
size: -; J: TRBJ1-1; D: -; V: TRBV18; CDR3: CASSPRGPVMNTEAFF; DNA: TGTGCCAGCTCACCACGGGGCCCGGTCATGAACACTGAAGCTTTCTTT